This T cell receptor beta chain was sequenced in a study of blood T cell repertoires in COVID-19 (dated by TCRdb to the early 2020s). Regarding the study in general: The collaborator samples originated in the United States, Italy and Spain and spanned the acute and convalescent phases of COVID-19. Sample metadata almost always included a de-identified subject ID, COVID-19 status, age in years and sex. HLA class I and class II types, where available, came from metadata supplied by the sample provider rather than from assay-based typing. The samples were drawn from the first 160 participants of the ongoing ImmuneRACE study and from over a thousand subjects provided by 6 global collaborators. Subjects who had been exposed to COVID-19, were actively infected with it, or had recovered from it provided the deeply sampled blood TCRbeta repertoires that made up the dataset. A freely available public database, intended as a resource for researchers studying the immune response to SARS-CoV-2, is where the repertoires were released. The material from the prospective study consisted of cDNA or gDNA derived from T cells, B-cell-depleted T cells, or PBMCs. Here is what the overall study found, with its caveats: Clinical and demographic metadata were provided uncurated, with the amount varying by source and participant.

The CDR3 has 14 amino acids, counting the end cysteine and phenylalanine. Of the read, only the CDR3 DNA is kept; its 42 bases are in frame from base 1. For CDR1 and CDR2, the germline V gene lists MNHEY and SVGEGT. V gives up 1 base and J gives up 1 base, and the segment between their germline ends measures 7 bases. As concerns this clone: The clone's antigen remains unknown. Base qualities were left out, and no much larger clone turns up one base away.

Whole blood was collected in K2EDTA tubes by collaborating institutions according to the institutions' own protocols. For TCRbeta analysis, collaborators shipped samples in one of three forms: frozen whole blood, isolated PBMCs, or DNA extracted from either of those sample types. TCRbeta CDR3 regions were amplified from genomic DNA using the immunoSEQ Assay, a bias-controlled multiplex PCR. Under the source paper's analysis protocol: The number of nucleated cells in each sample was estimated by amplification of reference gene primers within the assay. To quantify the absolute abundance of each unique TCRbeta CDR3 rearrangement, sequence reads were collapsed and filtered. For each sample, productive Simpson clonality was calculated as the square root of Simpson's diversity index over productive rearrangements. TCRdb's version of the immuneACCESS table is confined to in-frame rearrangements and falls short of the full clone set. An unresolved V gene accounts for under half of the shortfall where checked; the remainder is of unknown origin. V and J calls and clone size are those listed in that table; D and trimming were worked out from the DNA. The sample has hundreds of thousands of clones on record, over 80% of them singletons. The ten largest clones add up to 0.2% to 0.3% of the sample.

The chain employs TRBV6-2 or TRBV6-3 and TRBJ1-1; TRBD1 could be the D gene, as 5 bases match. Sequenced material: peripheral blood. The clonotype was recovered from a young woman with acute or convalescent COVID-19. The CDR3: CASSYFRANTEAFF. The sequence in DNA is TGTGCCAGCAGTTACTTCAGGGCGAACACTGAAGCTTTCTTT.